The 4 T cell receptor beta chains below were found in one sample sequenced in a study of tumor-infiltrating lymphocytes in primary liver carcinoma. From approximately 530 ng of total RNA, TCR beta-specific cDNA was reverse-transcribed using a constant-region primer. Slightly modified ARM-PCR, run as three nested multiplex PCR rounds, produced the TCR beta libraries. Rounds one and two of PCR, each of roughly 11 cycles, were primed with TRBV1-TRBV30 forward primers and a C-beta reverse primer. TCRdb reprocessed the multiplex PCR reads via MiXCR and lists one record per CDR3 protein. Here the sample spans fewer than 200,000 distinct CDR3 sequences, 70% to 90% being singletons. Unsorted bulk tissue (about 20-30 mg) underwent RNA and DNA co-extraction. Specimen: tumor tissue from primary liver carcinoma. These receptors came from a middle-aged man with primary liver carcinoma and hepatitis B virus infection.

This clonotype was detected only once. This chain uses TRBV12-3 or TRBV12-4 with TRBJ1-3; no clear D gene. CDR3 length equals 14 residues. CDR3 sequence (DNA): TGTGTCACCAGCTTTCGGTGGGCTGGAAACACCATATATTTT. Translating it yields CVTSFRWAGNTIYF.

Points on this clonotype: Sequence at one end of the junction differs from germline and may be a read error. The CDR3 DNA sequence: TGCGCCAACAGCCAAATTACACAGGGGGCCGACAATCAACCCCAGCATTTT. It specifies CANSQITQGADNQPQHF. This sequence joins TRBV4-3 and TRBJ1-5; 9 bases line up with TRBD1. In germline, CDR1 is LGHNA, CDR2 YSLEER. This CDR3 is built from 17 residues.

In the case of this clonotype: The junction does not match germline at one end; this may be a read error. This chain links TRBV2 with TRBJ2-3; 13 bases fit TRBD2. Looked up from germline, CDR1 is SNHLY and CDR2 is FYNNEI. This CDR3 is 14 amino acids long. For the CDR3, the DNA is TGTGCCAGCGGTGGACTAGCGGGAGCTGATACGCAGAATTTT. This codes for CASGGLAGADTQNF.

CDR3 in amino acids: CDSISGTGFYGYTF. CDR3 nucleotide sequence: TGTGACAGTATTTCCGGGACAGGGTTCTATGGCTACACCTTC. This rearrangement joins TRBV6-1 to TRBJ1-2; TRBD1 matches at 9 bases. The CDR3 contains 14 residues. Germline CDR1 reads MNHNS; CDR2 reads SASEGT.